This T cell receptor beta chain was found in a study of blood T cell repertoires in COVID-19. Study summary: The samples span acute and convalescent COVID-19 from the United States, Italy and Spain.

Repertoires were generated with immunoSEQ multiplex PCR, while TCRdb's copy carries only in-frame clones and drops some. In the table there are a few hundred thousand clones, around 84% of which are singletons. The germline V gene encodes CDR1 LNHNV and CDR2 YYDKDF (reference sequence). Trimming removed 1 base from V and 6 bases from J; junction bases left unmatched: 3. This CDR3 contains 14 residues. The specimen sequenced was peripheral blood. V usage is TRBV15 and J usage is TRBJ2-5, with TRBD2 matching over 9 bases. This TCR was sampled from a man aged 50-60 years who had recovered from COVID-19. DNA of the CDR3: TGTGCCACCAGCAGAGTGCGGGGGGGTAAGACCCAGTACTTC. Amino acids: CATSRVRGGKTQYF.